These 30 T cell receptor beta chains came from one sample sequenced in a study of tumor-infiltrating lymphocytes in primary liver carcinoma. Total RNA and DNA came together from around 18-30 mg of bulk tissue without cell sorting. Synthesis of TCR beta cDNA was carried out from 500 ng total RNA with a constant-region primer. A slightly modified ARM-PCR protocol with three nested multiplex PCR rounds produced these TCR beta libraries. Running 9 to 11 cycles apiece, the first two PCR rounds relied on TRBV1-TRBV30 forward primers together with a C-beta reverse primer. One entry per CDR3 protein, called by TCRdb with MiXCR from the multiplex PCR reads. This repertoire shows under 150,000 distinct CDR3 sequences, around 65% found once; its top ten account for more than 8%. Input material: tumor-adjacent normal liver tissue. These receptors were obtained from a woman aged 55-70 years with primary liver carcinoma and hepatitis B virus infection.

The table lists this clonotype with many counts. V gene TRBV4-1 combines with J gene TRBJ1-1; no definite D call. V dropped 4 bases and J dropped 3 bases, with 15 bases sitting between them. Germline V gene data show CDR1 as MGHRA and CDR2 as YSYEKL. This CDR3 spans 15 amino acids. In nucleotides, the CDR3 is TGCGCCAGCAGCCGCGGAATCTCTGGGGACACTGAAGCTTTCTTT. Amino acid sequence: CASSRGISGDTEAFF.

In regard to this clonotype: Germline is not matched at one junction end, which may reflect a read error. The chain is built from TRBV11-2 and TRBJ2-7; 8 nucleotides match TRBD1. The CDR3 has 16 amino acids. CDR1 is SGHAT, CDR2 FQNNGV, per germline. CDR3 nucleotide sequence: TGTGCCAGTAACCCCTGGGATCAGGGGGCGGACTACGAGCAATACTTC. It specifies CASNPWDQGADYEQYF. Full variable domain (missing parts from reference TRBV11-2 and TRBJ2-7): EAGVAQSPRYKIIEKRQSVAFWCNPISGHATLYWYQQILGQGPKLLIQFQNNGVVDDSQLPKDRFSAERLKGVDSTLKIQPAKLEDSAVYLCASNPWDQGADYEQYFGPGTRLTVT.

On this clonotype: One base away lies a much larger clone, so this may be a sequencing read error. This chain's CDR3 is CASSFRNEDEQYF. The CDR3, as DNA: TGTGCCAGCAGCTTCAGGAACGAGGACGAGCAGTACTTC. V usage is TRBV7-9 and J usage is TRBJ2-7, with D uncertain. With 3 bases removed from V and 5 bases from J, the gap between germline ends came to 11 bases. This CDR3 region has 13 residues. The germline gives CDR1 SEHNR, CDR2 FQNEAQ (reference sequence).

In this sample, this clonotype turned up a few times. The CDR3 loop reads CSVRDRFYGYTF. The CDR3 DNA follows: TGCAGTGTTAGGGACAGGTTCTATGGCTACACCTTC. V is TRBV29-1 and J is TRBJ1-2; 8 bases match TRBD1. The CDR3 is 12 amino acids. Germline V CDR1 and CDR2: SQVTM, ANQGSEA.

This clonotype was seen only a few times. Relative to the germline gene, one junction end is altered; a read error may explain this. This sequence joins TRBV12-3 or TRBV12-4 and TRBJ2-2; tentative D call: TRBD1 (6 bases). The CDR3 covers 15 residues. DNA of the CDR3: TGTGTCAGCAGTTCACATAGGGGGAACACCCGGGAGCTGTTTTTT. Protein sequence: CVSSSHRGNTRELFF.

About this clonotype itself: A junction boundary mismatches the germline segment, possibly from a read error. As DNA, the CDR3 is TGTGCCAGCAATCAGGACAGGGTGAACACTGATGCTTTCTTT. Residues: CASNQDRVNTDAFF. The chain carries TRBV6-5 and TRBJ1-1, with 8 bases that match TRBD1. The germline CDR1 and CDR2 sequences are MNHEY and SVGAGI. The CDR3 totals 14 residues.

The gene calls are TRBV29-1 and TRBJ2-7; a weak D match, TRBD2 (5 bases). Germline CDR1 is SQVTM and CDR2 is ANQGSEA. The CDR3 has 13 residues. V lost 7 bases and J lost 2, with 15 bases in between. The CDR3, as DNA: TGCAGCGCGGCGAGGGTGATCCCCTACGAGCAGTACTTC. It encodes CSAARVIPYEQYF.

Of note for this clonotype: Sequence at one end of the junction differs from germline and may be a read error. As DNA, the CDR3 is TGCGCCGGCAGCATAGAGAGCGGGAGTGTGAGTGAGCAGTTCTTC. It encodes CAGSIESGSVSEQFF. The V gene is TRBV11-2, the J gene TRBJ2-1; 8 bases map to TRBD2. This CDR3 region has 15 residues. Germline CDR1 reads SGHAT; CDR2 reads FQNNGV.

This clonotype is a singleton in its sample. At one boundary the junction diverges from the germline segment, which might be a read error. The J gene is TRBJ1-2, the V gene TRBV6-5, with D tentatively TRBD1 (6 bases). The germline V gene encodes CDR1 MNHEY and CDR2 SVGAGI. The CDR3 covers 12 residues. The CDR3 DNA sequence: TGTGCCTGCAGTGCTCGGGGGGGCGGCTACACCTTC. Translation: CACSARGGGYTF.

This clonotype was counted a single time. Sequence at one end of the junction differs from germline and may be a read error. The chain joins TRBV11-2 to TRBJ2-1; D is undetermined. Per germline, CDR1 SGHAT and CDR2 FQNNGV. The CDR3 covers 11 residues. The DNA of the CDR3 is TGTGTCAGCAGCATACAGAATGAGCAGTTCTTC. Amino acids: CVSSIQNEQFF.

Concerning this clonotype: Its ends do not fully match the called genes, so a read error is possible. The V call is TRBV29-1, the J call TRBJ2-5; 10 bases align to TRBD2. Per germline, CDR1 SQVTM and CDR2 ANQGSEA. The CDR3 has 15 amino acids. CDR3 loop: CNVERASGRAETQYF. CDR3 bases: TGCAACGTTGAAAGGGCCAGCGGGAGGGCAGAGACCCAGTACTTC.

This clonotype was detected a few times. The conserved phenylalanine or tryptophan is not found at the CDR3 terminus, so this likely reflects a read error. The chain uses TRBV5-1 and TRBJ2-7; 10 bases align to TRBD1. The junction had 4 bases not matched to a gene; V was cut back by 4 bases and J by 6 bases. CDR1 is SGHRS and CDR2 is YFSETQ in the germline V gene. The CDR3 runs to 13 residues. For the CDR3, the DNA is TGCGCCAGCAGCGTGGACAGGGGGAGCGAGCAGTACTTA. This codes for CASSVDRGSEQYL.

On this clonotype itself: With a much larger clone just one base away, this may be a read error. The J gene is TRBJ2-3, the V gene TRBV28; no reliable D call. The CDR3 extends over 11 amino acids. Trimming pared 4 bases from V and 10 bases from J, leaving 9 bases between. Germline CDR1 reads MDHEN; CDR2 reads SYDVKM. The CDR3 region has the DNA TGTGCCAGCAGTTCCCCGGATGCGCAGTATTTT. It translates to CASSSPDAQYF. Using reference TRBV28 and TRBJ2-3 for the parts outside the CDR3, the full variable domain is DVKVTQSSRYLVKRTGEKVFLECVQDMDHENMFWYRQDPGLGLRLIYFSYDVKMKEKGDIPEGYSVSREKKERFSLILESASTNQTSMYLCASSSPDAQYFGPGTRLTVL.

The V gene is TRBV11-2, the J gene TRBJ1-2; the D is unclear. This CDR3 has 17 residues. Germline V gene data show CDR1 as SGHAT and CDR2 as FQNNGV. CDR3 residues: CDSRPRWVRRNNYGYTF. Written as DNA, the CDR3 is TGTGATAGCAGACCAAGGTGGGTCAGACGCAATAACTATGGCTACACCTTC.

As for this clonotype: This may arise from a read error, as a much more abundant clone is one base away. The chain joins TRBV30 to TRBJ1-5; no definite D call. V lost 3 bases, J lost 10 bases, and 19 bases lay in between. Looked up from germline, CDR1 is GTSNPN and CDR2 is SVGIG (reference sequence). CDR3 length: 14 residues. CDR3 sequence (DNA): TGTGCCTGGAGCAAAACCGTGGCGACGGATCCCCAGCATTTT. Protein product: CAWSKTVATDPQHF.

Concerning this clonotype itself: It is likely a read error, because the conserved phenylalanine at the end of the CDR3 is missing. This rearrangement joins TRBV29-1 to TRBJ1-2; 10 bases match TRBD1. CDR3 length: 14 amino acids. The V and J ends lost 6 bases and 7 bases, in that order; junction bases with no gene match: 11. CDR1 and CDR2 (germline): SQVTM, ANQGSEA. CDR3 in amino acids: CSVATGGASSGYTI. The CDR3 DNA reads as TGCAGCGTCGCGACAGGGGGCGCATCCTCTGGCTACACCATT.

The chain combines TRBV10-3 with TRBJ2-5; 9 bases fit TRBD2. CDR3 length: 14 amino acids. After removal of 5 bases from V and 9 bases from J, the junction contained 10 bases not matched to a gene. In germline, CDR1 is ENHRY, CDR2 SYGVKD. The CDR3 is CAISPSGKGEAQYF. CDR3 DNA: TGTGCCATCAGTCCTAGCGGGAAGGGTGAGGCCCAGTACTTC.

Concerning this clonotype: One end of the junction fails to match germline, which may point to a read error. CDR3 loop: CVSSDLQGYGYTF. The CDR3 DNA follows: TGTGTCAGCAGTGACCTACAGGGCTATGGCTACACCTTC. This chain connects TRBV6-1 to TRBJ1-2; D possibly corresponds to TRBD1 (6 bases). CDR3 size: 13 residues. The germline gives CDR1 MNHNS, CDR2 SASEGT.

This clonotype has a count of ten or more. The V gene is TRBV4-1, the J gene TRBJ1-5, with D uncertain. CDR1 and CDR2 (germline): MGHRA, YSYEKL. The CDR3 is 13 amino acids. Trimming took 1 base from V and 6 from J, leaving 7 bases between them. The CDR3 coding sequence is TGCGCCAGCAGCCAAGGGAGAGCTCAGCCCCAGCATTTT. This gives the protein CASSQGRAQPQHF.

As for this clonotype: A single base separates this from a much larger clone, so it may be a read error. J is TRBJ1-1 and V is TRBV5-1, with D uncertain. CDR3 length: 14 residues. CDR1 is SGHRS, CDR2 YFSETQ, per germline. Trimming took off 1 base at V and 5 bases at J, with 12 bases between the two ends. The CDR3 loop is CASSLKGSRTEAFF. The CDR3 DNA sequence: TGCGCCAGCAGCTTGAAGGGCAGTCGGACTGAAGCTTTCTTT. Full variable domain (outside the CDR3, taken from reference TRBV5-1 and TRBJ1-1): KAGVTQTPRYLIKTRGQQVTLSCSPISGHRSVSWYQQTPGQGLQFLFEYFSETQRNKGNFPGRFSGRQFSNSRSEMNVSTLELGDSALYLCASSLKGSRTEAFFGQGTRLTVV.

The sample holds many counts of this clonotype. The chain is built from TRBV12-3 or TRBV12-4 and TRBJ1-1; D ambiguous. The CDR3 consists of 11 residues. Trimming removed 7 bases at V and 4 bases at J, with 7 bases between. The DNA of the CDR3 is TGTGCCAGCAACCGGGGCACTGAAGCTTTCTTT. Protein: CASNRGTEAFF.

This clonotype was observed a handful of times. For the CDR3, the DNA is TGTGCCATCAGTGAGATCGGTTACAATGAGCAGTTCTTC. Protein sequence: CAISEIGYNEQFF. The chain carries TRBV10-3 and TRBJ2-1; no clear D. Germline V lookup: CDR1 ENHRY, CDR2 SYGVKD. The V end lost 2 bases, the J end lost 4 bases, and 6 bases lay between the germline ends. The CDR3 has 13 amino acids.

This clonotype has only one observation. This chain uses TRBV29-1 with TRBJ2-3; possible D gene TRBD2, 6 bases. Germline V gene sequence: CDR1 SQVTM, CDR2 ANQGSEA. V was cut by 6 bases and J by 1 base, with 14 bases left in between. This CDR3 comprises 14 residues. The CDR3 region has the DNA TGCAGCGTAGGATTAACGGGAGGCACAGATACGCAGTATTTT. Its protein is CSVGLTGGTDTQYF.

This clonotype came up once. At one of its ends the junction is not consistent with the germline gene, which may arise from a read error. The chain links TRBV14 to TRBJ2-6; tentatively, D is TRBD1 (5 bases). In germline, CDR1 is SGHDN, CDR2 FVKESK. The CDR3 extends over 13 amino acids. The CDR3 nucleotides read TGTGCCATCAGAGTTGCTGGGGCCAAGGTCCTGACTTTC. Amino acid sequence: CAIRVAGAKVLTF.

This clonotype has just one count. One end of the junction is discordant with germline, which a read error may explain. The chain links TRBV7-9 to TRBJ2-4, with 7 bases identical to TRBD2. CDR3 length: 17 residues. From germline, CDR1 is SEHNR and CDR2 FQNEAQ (reference sequence). In DNA form, the CDR3 reads TGTGCCAGCAGCCACGGGCGGGGGAAGCTAGCCAAAGACATTCAGTACTTC. Protein sequence: CASSHGRGKLAKDIQYF.

The rearrangement joins TRBV10-3 to TRBJ1-5; the match to TRBD1 covers 9 bases. V lost 2 bases, J lost 2 bases, and 4 bases stayed unmatched. The CDR3 has 16 residues. The V gene's germline CDR1 is ENHRY and CDR2 SYGVKD. The CDR3 coding sequence is TGTGCCATCAGTGAGACACAGGGGGCCGGCAATCAGCCCCAGCATTTT. It codes for CAISETQGAGNQPQHF.

This clonotype was seen repeatedly, ten times or more. This rearrangement joins TRBV6-6 to TRBJ2-5, with TRBD1 identical over 9 bases. The germline CDR1 and CDR2 sequences are MNHNY and SVGAGI (reference sequence). V shed 5 bases, J shed 3 bases, and the junction held 10 bases outside the gene matches. The CDR3 sequence is 16 residues long. In nucleotides, the CDR3 is TGTGCCAGCAGTCCAGGGACAGGGAGAGTTAAAGAGACCCAGTACTTC. Its translation is CASSPGTGRVKETQYF.

Sample share makes this clonotype medium-sized. V and J are TRBV11-2 and TRBJ1-1; D is unclear. V was shortened by 5 bases and J by 8 bases, with 18 bases between the two germline ends. CDR1 and CDR2 from the germline V gene are SGHAT and FQNNGV. This CDR3 is built from 14 residues. CDR3 protein: CASSKGVGGEEAFF. For the CDR3, the DNA is TGTGCCAGCAGCAAAGGAGTAGGTGGGGAAGAAGCTTTCTTT.

Turning to this clonotype: The junction departs from the called germline gene at one end, perhaps through a read error. This chain connects TRBV20-1 to TRBJ2-7; D is unclear. The CDR3 is 13 amino acids. Germline loops: CDR1 DFQATT, CDR2 SNEGSKA (reference sequence). The CDR3 reads CSARDPPLYEQYF. CDR3 coding DNA: TGCAGTGCTAGAGATCCGCCACTCTACGAGCAGTATTTC.

A word on this clonotype: One end of the junction does not line up with germline, which may come from a read error. The V gene is TRBV11-2, the J gene TRBJ2-1, with 9 bases lining up with TRBD2. This CDR3 is built from 19 residues. In germline, CDR1 is SGHAT, CDR2 FQNNGV. CDR3 DNA: TGTGTCAGCAGCTCCTCCGGGACTAGCTGGGGGACTTCCTACAATGAACAGTTCTTC. Amino acid sequence: CVSSSSGTSWGTSYNEQFF.